Sequencing of this TCR beta chain was carried out in a study of shared T cell receptors in the human thymus. The protocol was immunoSEQ multiplex PCR, while the TCRdb copy is restricted to in-frame clones and leaves out a portion. This sample yields more than 550,000 clones, of which around 87% are seen a single time; approximately 0.0097% belongs to the top ten. The CDR3 loop spans 14 amino acids. The ends were cut back, 3 bases at V and 5 bases at J, with 14 bases in the middle. CDR1 is MNHEY and CDR2 is SMNVEV in the germline V gene (reference sequence). These sequences were also reported in another study, on human thymus T cells.

This rearrangement joins TRBV27 to TRBJ2-7, with D possibly TRBD1 on 5 matching bases. The clonotype was recovered from a boy younger than two with a congenital heart defect. Specimen: thymocytes. The DNA for the CDR3 is TGTGCCAGCAGTTTTCGGCGACAGAGCCACGAGCAGTACTTC. Residues: CASSFRRQSHEQYF.